The 10 T cell receptor beta chains below come from one sample, sequenced in a study of T-cell memory formation after mild COVID-19. TCRdb used MiXCR to reprocess the 5' RACE reads, holding one entry per CDR3 protein. In the table there are 90,000 to 120,000 distinct CDR3 sequences, roughly an eighth of which are singletons. Input material: PBMCs or a T cell subset sorted from them (not recorded which). The origin of the receptors is a man younger than 35 who had mild COVID-19 (a few samples of this study predate the infection). Cell type and time point are not known.

This chain links TRBV20-1 with TRBJ2-3; TRBD2 aligns across 8 bases. Germline V gene sequence: CDR1 DFQATT, CDR2 SNEGSKA (reference sequence). The CDR3 loop spans 15 amino acids. Losses at the gene ends were 1 base for V and 7 bases for J; bases not matched to a gene: 10. CDR3 amino acids: CSARAALAVKNTQYF. CDR3 bases: TGCAGTGCTAGAGCGGCACTAGCGGTTAAAAATACGCAGTATTTT.

The rearrangement uses TRBV7-3 and TRBJ2-1; TRBD2 is a possible D gene (6 bases). CDR1 and CDR2 (germline): SGHTA, FQGTGA. The CDR3 covers 15 residues. V was trimmed by 3 bases and J by 0 bases, leaving 9 bases between them. CDR3 protein: CASSFRDSSYNEQFF. The DNA of the CDR3 is TGTGCCAGCAGCTTTAGGGACTCCTCCTACAATGAGCAGTTCTTC.

The chain couples TRBV6-5 to TRBJ2-7, with no clear D. Germline V lookup: CDR1 MNHEY, CDR2 SVGAGI. Trimming took 3 bases from V and 2 from J, leaving 8 bases between them. This CDR3 is 13 amino acids long. The CDR3 nucleotides are TGTGCCAGCAGTTATGACGAAACCTACGAGCAGTACTTC. Translation gives CASSYDETYEQYF.

This clonotype was seen a few times. The chain has TRBV5-5 and TRBJ2-7, with D perhaps TRBD1 (5 bases). Germline CDR1 SGHKS, CDR2 YYEKEE (reference sequence). V lost 2 bases and J 6 bases, leaving 15 bases between the germline ends. This CDR3 contains 14 residues. The CDR3 region is CASSLRAGSGEQYF. The CDR3 DNA is TGTGCCAGCAGCTTACGGGCAGGGTCAGGCGAGCAGTACTTC.

This clonotype occurred many times. V usage is TRBV12-3 or TRBV12-4 and J usage is TRBJ1-5; maybe TRBD1 (5 bases). The CDR3 is made up of 15 amino acids. V dropped 3 bases and J dropped 4 bases, with 13 bases sitting between them. CDR3 residues: CASSFLSGTNQPQHF. In nucleotides, the CDR3 is TGTGCCAGCAGTTTCCTTTCAGGGACTAATCAGCCCCAGCATTTT.

A few counts support this clonotype. The chain joins TRBV3-1 to TRBJ1-1; 9 positions match TRBD1. The junction had 6 bases not matched to a gene; V was cut back by 0 bases and J by 1 base. The CDR3 contains 17 residues. Per germline, CDR1 LGHDT and CDR2 YNNKEL (reference sequence). CDR3 nucleotide sequence: TGTGCCAGCAGCCAAGACAGGACAGGGGCCAGGAACACTGAAGCTTTCTTT. Translation gives CASSQDRTGARNTEAFF.

The V gene is TRBV20-1, the J gene TRBJ2-7; 13 nucleotides match TRBD2. J was trimmed by 3 bases and V by 4 bases; bases with no gene match: 9. The CDR3 length is 16 residues. CDR1 is DFQATT, CDR2 SNEGSKA, per germline (reference sequence). The CDR3 nucleotides are TGCAGTGCTATGGGACTAGCGGGGTCTCTGATCTACGAGCAGTACGTC. Its translation: CSAMGLAGSLIYEQYV.

This clonotype was detected a few times. This chain links TRBV9 with TRBJ2-3, with D perhaps assigned TRBD1 or TRBD2 (6 bases each). Germline assignment: CDR1 SGDLS and CDR2 YYNGEE. Trimming shortened V by 2 bases and J by 3 bases, and 10 bases separated the two germline ends. The CDR3 covers 14 residues. This CDR3 reads CASSVGGSTDTQYF. The CDR3 coding sequence is TGTGCCAGCAGCGTGGGGGGCTCGACAGATACGCAGTATTTT.

This clonotype was seen repeatedly, ten times or more. The genes are TRBV28 and TRBJ2-4, with unresolved D. Germline assignment: CDR1 MDHEN and CDR2 SYDVKM. CDR3 length: 14 amino acids. Trimming took off 3 bases at V and 0 bases at J, with 6 bases between the two ends. The CDR3, as DNA: TGTGCCAGCAGTTTCAGACTAGCCAAAAACATTCAGTACTTC. Translation gives CASSFRLAKNIQYF. Using reference TRBV28 and TRBJ2-4 for the parts outside the CDR3, the full variable domain is DVKVTQSSRYLVKRTGEKVFLECVQDMDHENMFWYRQDPGLGLRLIYFSYDVKMKEKGDIPEGYSVSREKKERFSLILESASTNQTSMYLCASSFRLAKNIQYFGAGTRLSVL.

V gene TRBV7-2 combines with J gene TRBJ2-3; D not certain. V dropped 6 bases and J dropped 2 bases, with 9 bases sitting between them. This CDR3 spans 13 amino acids. Germline V gene lookup returns CDR1 SGHTA and CDR2 FQGNSA. CDR3 in amino acids: CASSGPHTDTQYF. CDR3 nucleotides: TGTGCCAGCAGTGGACCACACACAGATACGCAGTATTTT.